The 29 T cell receptor beta chains given below trace back to one sample, sequenced in a study of cytomegalovirus exposure and HLA in healthy donors. The PCR had 60 Vbeta and 13 Jbeta primers. The data were produced by immunoSEQ multiplex PCR, yet TCRdb's version contains in-frame clones alone and is incomplete. Among 170,000 or so clones listed, roughly 75% were seen once. Specimen: PBMCs. These receptors all stem from a woman between 50 and 59 years old in good health and CMV-seropositive.

This rearrangement joins TRBV30 to TRBJ2-2; weak D call: TRBD1 (6 bases). Between the trimmed V and J ends, which lost 3 bases and 4 bases, there was a span of 12 bases. This CDR3 is built from 14 residues. Germline values: CDR1 GTSNPN, CDR2 SVGIG (reference sequence). DNA for the CDR3: TGTGCCTGGAGGTTAACAGGGTCCACCGGGGAGCTGTTTTTT. Translation: CAWRLTGSTGELFF.

V gene TRBV19 combines with J gene TRBJ1-2; 7 positions agree with TRBD1. After removal of 6 bases from V and 8 bases from J, the junction contained 6 bases not matched to a gene. The CDR3 spans 12 residues. CDR1 LNHDA and CDR2 SQIVND come from the germline V gene (reference sequence). CDR3 sequence: CASRKGTDGYTF. Here the CDR3 DNA reads TGTGCCAGTAGAAAGGGGACAGACGGCTACACCTTC.

The chain uses TRBV14 and TRBJ2-5; D is perhaps TRBD2 (6 bases). Trimming removed 1 base at V and 2 bases at J, with 14 bases between. This CDR3 has 16 residues. Germline CDR1 reads SGHDN; CDR2 reads FVKESK. DNA for the CDR3: TGTGCCAGCAGCCAAGGCGGCCTAGCGAGTCAAGAGACCCAGTACTTC. It codes for CASSQGGLASQETQYF.

The rearrangement uses TRBV14 and TRBJ2-1, with 8 bases matching TRBD2. The trim removed 1 base at V and 7 bases at J, leaving 6 bases unmatched. The CDR3 totals 15 residues. From germline, CDR1 is SGHDN and CDR2 FVKESK. The CDR3: CASSQAGGPGNEQFF. DNA of the CDR3: TGTGCCAGCAGCCAAGCGGGAGGGCCCGGGAATGAGCAGTTCTTC.

The chain couples TRBV7-2 to TRBJ1-6; D is uncertain. CDR1 and CDR2 from the germline V gene are SGHTA and FQGNSA. The CDR3 has 19 amino acids. Trimming left V 1 base short and J 1 base short, with 17 bases between. This chain's CDR3 is CASSLGRGAGLSYNSPLHF. Here the CDR3 DNA reads TGTGCCAGCAGCTTAGGGCGGGGAGCCGGCTTGTCCTATAATTCACCCCTCCACTTT.

The J gene is TRBJ2-7, the V gene TRBV7-2; a possible D gene is TRBD1 (6 bases). The CDR3 covers 13 residues. Germline V gene lookup returns CDR1 SGHTA and CDR2 FQGNSA. V was clipped by 5 bases and J by 6 bases, with 14 bases between them. CDR3 region: CASSRNREGEQYF. CDR3 in DNA: TGTGCCAGCAGCCGTAACAGGGAAGGCGAGCAGTACTTC.

On this clone itself: At one of its ends the junction is not consistent with the germline gene, which may arise from a read error. The V call is TRBV7-7, the J call TRBJ2-2; no definite D call. This CDR3 is built from 14 residues. Germline V gene data show CDR1 as SSHAT and CDR2 as FNYEAQ (reference sequence). This CDR3 reads CASSYESGTGELFF. In DNA form, the CDR3 reads TGTGCTAGCAGCTACGAGTCAGGCACCGGGGAGCTGTTTTTT.

V gene TRBV7-9 combines with J gene TRBJ2-5, with 8 bases aligning to TRBD2. V was clipped by 5 bases and J by 4 bases; unmatched bases: 6. CDR1 is SEHNR, CDR2 FQNEAQ, per germline (reference sequence). There are 14 residues in the CDR3. Here the CDR3 reads CASSPGGVRETQYF. Here the CDR3 DNA reads TGTGCCAGCAGCCCGGGAGGGGTAAGAGAGACCCAGTACTTC.

The V gene is TRBV18, the J gene TRBJ1-1, with unresolved D. Between the trimmed V and J ends, which lost 1 base and 7 bases, there was a span of 7 bases. CDR3 size: 12 residues. The germline V gene encodes CDR1 KGHSH and CDR2 LQKENI. The CDR3 reads CASSPRHLEAFF. CDR3 nucleotides: TGTGCCAGCTCACCACGACACCTTGAAGCTTTCTTT.

The gene calls are TRBV9 and TRBJ1-5; D is undetermined. The germline CDR1 and CDR2 sequences are SGDLS and YYNGEE. This CDR3 comprises 13 residues. The V gene lost 3 bases and the J gene lost 4 bases, with 8 bases spanning the gap. The CDR3 is CASSADTNQPQHF. The CDR3, as DNA: TGTGCCAGCAGCGCCGACACAAATCAGCCCCAGCATTTT.

As regards this clone: Its ends do not fully match the called genes, so a read error is possible. This chain uses TRBV7-9 with TRBJ2-2; D gene ambiguous. This CDR3 has 17 amino acids. Germline loops: CDR1 SEHNR, CDR2 FQNEAQ (reference sequence). This CDR3 is CSSSSHNDWRNTGELFF. For the CDR3, the DNA is TGTTCCAGCAGCTCCCACAACGACTGGCGGAACACCGGGGAGCTGTTTTTT.

This clone was detected once. The genes are TRBV27 and TRBJ1-5, with D perhaps matching TRBD1 (5 bases). The V and J ends lost 4 bases and 7 bases respectively, with 32 bases between them. From germline, CDR1 is MNHEY and CDR2 SMNVEV (reference sequence). The CDR3 is made up of 20 amino acids. The CDR3 sequence: CASSYNTLRDFSGKIQPQHF. CDR3 nucleotides: TGTGCCAGCAGTTACAATACCCTTAGGGACTTTTCGGGGAAAATCCAGCCCCAGCATTTT.

The chain uses TRBV5-5 and TRBJ2-6; D remains ambiguous. The CDR3 contains 15 residues. Germline V gives CDR1 SGHKS, CDR2 YYEKEE (reference sequence). Trimming took off 3 bases at V and 3 bases at J, with 10 bases between the two ends. The CDR3 sequence: CASSSNSYGANVLTF. DNA for the CDR3: TGTGCCAGCAGCTCCAATTCCTATGGGGCCAACGTCCTGACTTTC.

V usage is TRBV6-5 and J usage is TRBJ2-5, with D uncertain. Germline loops: CDR1 MNHEY, CDR2 SVGAGI. The CDR3 runs 13 residues. V was shortened by 7 bases and J by 5 bases, with 14 bases between the two germline ends. Here the CDR3 DNA reads TGTGCCAGCAAGGTGGTGGGCAGCGAGACCCAGTACTTC. Residues: CASKVVGSETQYF.

This clone appeared once. The V and J genes are TRBV7-2 and TRBJ2-1; possible D gene TRBD1, 6 bases. The germline V gene encodes CDR1 SGHTA and CDR2 FQGNSA. The V and J ends lost 2 bases and 6 bases respectively, with 23 bases between them. The CDR3 is 18 amino acids. The CDR3 reads CASSLSLGAELMGNEQFF. In nucleotides, the CDR3 is TGTGCCAGCAGCTTAAGTTTGGGGGCGGAACTCATGGGCAATGAGCAGTTCTTC.

The chain has TRBV29-1 and TRBJ1-4; the D is unclear. V lost 4 bases to trimming and J lost 0 bases, with 9 bases between them. Germline V gene lookup returns CDR1 SQVTM and CDR2 ANQGSEA. The CDR3 contains 14 residues. The CDR3 reads CSVGLSATNEKLFF. The CDR3, as DNA: TGCAGCGTTGGTTTATCTGCAACTAATGAAAAACTGTTTTTT. The full variable domain, rest sourced from reference TRBV29-1 and TRBJ1-4, is SAVISQKPSRDICQRGTSLTIQCQVDSQVTMMFWYRQQPGQSLTLIATANQGSEATYESGFVIDKFPISRPNLTFSTLTVSNMSPEDSSIYLCSVGLSATNEKLFFGSGTQLSVL.

This clone was counted a few times. The genes are TRBV5-6 and TRBJ2-5; the D is unclear. CDR3 length equals 14 residues. V lost 2 bases, J lost 5 bases, and 13 bases lay in between. CDR1 is SGHDT, CDR2 YYEEEE, per germline. The CDR3 spells CASSFFRFGETQYF. In nucleotides, the CDR3 is TGTGCCAGCAGCTTTTTCAGATTCGGGGAGACCCAGTACTTC.

CDR3 DNA sequence: TGTGCCAGCAGCTCCACAGGGGGCTTTGGAACTAATGAAAAACTGTTTTTT. Protein sequence: CASSSTGGFGTNEKLFF. The chain employs TRBV7-9 and TRBJ1-4; 9 bases fit TRBD1. V shed 4 bases, J shed 1 base, and the junction held 7 bases outside the gene matches. The CDR3 has 17 residues. Germline V CDR1 and CDR2: SEHNR, FQNEAQ (reference sequence).

In the case of this clone: Within the sample, other DNA sequences also encode this same CDR3. The rearrangement links TRBV9 to TRBJ1-1, with TRBD1 identical over 8 bases. CDR1 SGDLS and CDR2 YYNGEE come from the germline V gene. V shed 6 bases, J shed 1 base, and the junction held 8 bases outside the gene matches. CDR3 length: 15 amino acids. CDR3 bases: TGTGCCAGCAACCGACAGGGGAAGGGGAACACTGAAGCTTTCTTT. Protein sequence: CASNRQGKGNTEAFF.

This clone was recorded a few times. The V gene is TRBV29-1, the J gene TRBJ2-7, with TRBD2 identical over 8 bases. CDR3 length: 14 residues. V lost 6 bases to trimming and J lost 3 bases; unmatched junction nucleotides: 10. The V gene's germline CDR1 is SQVTM and CDR2 ANQGSEA. The chain's CDR3 is CSVGDSGDVYEQYF. The CDR3 nucleotides read TGCAGCGTGGGGGATAGCGGGGATGTCTACGAGCAGTACTTC.

The DNA of the CDR3 is TGTGCCAGCAGCTTGGGGAGCACCTCTAGCACAGATACGCAGTATTTT. Translated, it gives CASSLGSTSSTDTQYF. The rearrangement links TRBV5-4 to TRBJ2-3; D gene unclear. CDR1 is SGHNT, CDR2 YYREEE, per germline (reference sequence). The length of the CDR3 is 16 residues. Trimming pared 0 bases from V and 0 bases from J, leaving 11 bases between. The whole variable domain, filled in from reference TRBV5-4 and TRBJ2-3, reads ETGVTQSPTHLIKTRGQQVTLRCSSQSGHNTVSWYQQALGQGPQFIFQYYREEENGRGNFPPRFSGLQFPNYSSELNVNALELDDSALYLCASSLGSTSSTDTQYFGPGTRLTVL.

The CDR3 DNA follows: TGCGCCAGCAGTTCCGGGGATAACTATGGCTACACCTTC. Protein product: CASSSGDNYGYTF. This rearrangement joins TRBV5-1 to TRBJ1-2; no definite D call. With 5 bases removed from V and 1 base from J, the gap between germline ends came to 9 bases. The CDR3 runs to 13 residues. Germline V gives CDR1 SGHRS, CDR2 YFSETQ.

The chain is built from TRBV5-4 and TRBJ2-1, with 7 bases that match TRBD2. V lost 0 bases to trimming and J lost 3 bases; unmatched junction nucleotides: 3. Germline CDR1 and CDR2: SGHNT and YYREEE (reference sequence). This CDR3 region has 15 residues. CDR3 coding DNA: TGTGCCAGCAGCTTGGACAGCGGGGTCTACAATGAGCAGTTCTTC. This encodes CASSLDSGVYNEQFF.

The chain links TRBV14 to TRBJ2-7; a possible D gene is TRBD1 (6 bases). CDR1 SGHDN and CDR2 FVKESK come from the germline V gene. The CDR3 sequence is 15 residues long. Trimming removed 4 bases from V and 2 bases from J, with 15 bases in between. CDR3 nucleotide sequence: TGTGCCAGCAGCCTAGGGGGTATACCCACCTACGAGCAGTACTTC. The encoded protein is CASSLGGIPTYEQYF.

The chain combines TRBV28 with TRBJ2-3; 10 nucleotides match TRBD1. Germline values: CDR1 MDHEN, CDR2 SYDVKM. This CDR3 is 18 amino acids long. V lost 7 bases to trimming and J lost 0 bases; unmatched junction nucleotides: 13. CDR3 loop: CASIMDRGVQSSTDTQYF. The CDR3 bases are TGTGCCAGCATCATGGACAGGGGGGTTCAAAGTAGCACAGATACGCAGTATTTT.

The CDR3 DNA is TGTGCCAGCAGTATACAGGGAGATGGAAACACCATATATTTT. This translates into CASSIQGDGNTIYF. The V gene is TRBV2, the J gene TRBJ1-3; D is possibly TRBD1 (6 bases). V was cut by 5 bases and J by 3 bases, with 11 bases left in between. Looked up from germline, CDR1 is SNHLY and CDR2 is FYNNEI. The CDR3 covers 14 residues.

The rearrangement links TRBV28 to TRBJ2-2, with a tentative D call TRBD1 (6 bases). Trimming took 5 bases from V and 7 from J, leaving 14 bases between them. The CDR3 is made up of 14 amino acids. The germline gives CDR1 MDHEN, CDR2 SYDVKM. CDR3 sequence reads: CASSLGIRGGELFF. The CDR3 DNA follows: TGTGCCAGCAGTCTAGGAATCAGGGGCGGGGAGCTGTTTTTT.

V gene TRBV2 combines with J gene TRBJ2-3, with 9 nucleotides matching TRBD2. After removal of 3 bases from V and 2 bases from J, the junction contained 3 bases not matched to a gene. The CDR3 consists of 15 residues. Germline V gives CDR1 SNHLY, CDR2 FYNNEI. The chain's CDR3 is CASSELGLATDTQYF. Written as DNA, the CDR3 is TGTGCCAGCAGTGAGCTGGGACTAGCCACAGATACGCAGTATTTT. Full variable domain (remainder filled in from reference TRBV2 and TRBJ2-3): EPEVTQTPSHQVTQMGQEVILRCVPISNHLYFYWYRQILGQKVEFLVSFYNNEISEKSEIFDDQFSVERPDGSNFTLKIRSTKLEDSAMYFCASSELGLATDTQYFGPGTRLTVL.

This clone was found a few times. The rearrangement joins TRBV7-2 to TRBJ2-7, with D uncertain. Trimming stripped 5 bases from V and 0 bases from J, with 14 bases between. The CDR3 is made up of 15 amino acids. Germline assignment: CDR1 SGHTA and CDR2 FQGNSA. The CDR3 region has the DNA TGTGCCAGCAGCCCCCTGGTAGGAGTCTCCTACGAGCAGTACTTC. Translation: CASSPLVGVSYEQYF.